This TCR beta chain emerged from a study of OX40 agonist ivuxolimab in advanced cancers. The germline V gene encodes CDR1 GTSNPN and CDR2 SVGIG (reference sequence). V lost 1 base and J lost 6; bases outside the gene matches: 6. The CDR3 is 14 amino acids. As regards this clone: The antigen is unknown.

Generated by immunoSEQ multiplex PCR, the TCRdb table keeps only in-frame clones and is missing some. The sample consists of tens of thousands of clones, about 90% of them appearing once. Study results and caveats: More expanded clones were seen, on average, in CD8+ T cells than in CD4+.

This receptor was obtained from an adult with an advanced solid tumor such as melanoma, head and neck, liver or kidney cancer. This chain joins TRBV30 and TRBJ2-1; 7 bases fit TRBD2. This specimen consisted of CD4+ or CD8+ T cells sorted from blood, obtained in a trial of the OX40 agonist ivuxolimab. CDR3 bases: TGTGCCTGGAGTGGGTGGGAGGGCCGCAATGAGCAGTTCTTC. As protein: CAWSGWEGRNEQFF.